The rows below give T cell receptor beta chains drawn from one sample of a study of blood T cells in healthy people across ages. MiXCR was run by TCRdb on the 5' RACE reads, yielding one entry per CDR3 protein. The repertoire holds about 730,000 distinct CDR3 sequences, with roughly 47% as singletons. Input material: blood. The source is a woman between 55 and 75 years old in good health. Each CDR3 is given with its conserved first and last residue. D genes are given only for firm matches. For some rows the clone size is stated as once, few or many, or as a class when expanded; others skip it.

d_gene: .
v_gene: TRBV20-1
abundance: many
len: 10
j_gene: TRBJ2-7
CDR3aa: CSAGAYEQYF
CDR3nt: TGCAGTGCTGGCGCCTACGAGCAGTACTTC

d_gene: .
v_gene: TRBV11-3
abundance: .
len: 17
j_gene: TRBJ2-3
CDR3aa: CASSQTRDSLAADTQYF
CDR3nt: TGTGCCAGCAGCCAGACCAGGGACTCCCTGGCGGCAGATACGCAGTATTTT

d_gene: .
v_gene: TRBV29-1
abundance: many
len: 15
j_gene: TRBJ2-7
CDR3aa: CSVEEGIDTAYEQYF
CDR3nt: TGCAGCGTTGAAGAAGGGATTGACACCGCCTACGAGCAGTACTTC

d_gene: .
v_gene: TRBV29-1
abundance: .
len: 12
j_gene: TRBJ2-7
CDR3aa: CSVTGSYNEQYF
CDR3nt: TGCAGCGTTACGGGCTCCTACAATGAGCAGTACTTC

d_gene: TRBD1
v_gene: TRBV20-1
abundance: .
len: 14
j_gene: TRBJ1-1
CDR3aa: CSVTRGTANTEAFF
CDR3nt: TGCAGTGTAACGCGTGGGACAGCGAACACTGAAGCTTTCTTT

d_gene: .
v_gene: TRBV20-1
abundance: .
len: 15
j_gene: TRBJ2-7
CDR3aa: CSASKLAPSSYEQYF
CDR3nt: TGCAGTGCTAGCAAACTAGCACCCTCGAGCTACGAGCAGTACTTC

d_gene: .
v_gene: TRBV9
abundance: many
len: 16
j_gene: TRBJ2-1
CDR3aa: CASSVAGQGMVNEQFF
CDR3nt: TGTGCCAGCAGCGTAGCGGGTCAGGGGATGGTCAATGAGCAGTTCTTC

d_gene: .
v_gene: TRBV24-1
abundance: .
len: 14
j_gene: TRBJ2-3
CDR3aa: CATSERLPTDTQYF
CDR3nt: TGTGCCACCAGCGAACGGCTACCCACAGATACGCAGTATTTT

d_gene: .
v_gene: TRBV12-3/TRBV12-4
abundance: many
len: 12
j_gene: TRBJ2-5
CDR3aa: CASSSTQETQYF
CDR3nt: TGTGCCAGCAGTTCGACTCAAGAGACCCAGTACTTC

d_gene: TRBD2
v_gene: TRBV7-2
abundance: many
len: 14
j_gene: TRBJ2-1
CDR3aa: CASSPSGGAAEQFF
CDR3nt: TGTGCCAGCAGCCCGTCGGGGGGGGCGGCTGAGCAGTTCTTC

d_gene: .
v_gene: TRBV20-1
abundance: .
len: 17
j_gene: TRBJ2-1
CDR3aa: CSARDLVAESSYNEQFF
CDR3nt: TGCAGTGCTAGAGATTTGGTAGCGGAGAGCTCCTACAATGAGCAGTTCTTC

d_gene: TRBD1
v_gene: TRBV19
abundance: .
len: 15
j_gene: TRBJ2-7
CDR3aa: CASSQGTGTGVEQYF
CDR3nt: TGTGCCAGTAGCCAAGGGACCGGGACAGGGGTCGAGCAGTACTTC

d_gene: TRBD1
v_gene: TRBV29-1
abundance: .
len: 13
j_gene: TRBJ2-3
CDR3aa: CSTERQGGDTQYF
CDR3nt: TGCAGCACAGAGAGACAGGGGGGAGATACGCAGTATTTT

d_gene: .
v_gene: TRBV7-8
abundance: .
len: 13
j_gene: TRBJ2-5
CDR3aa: CASSLGTANTQYF
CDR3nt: TGTGCCAGCAGCTTAGGGACCGCAAATACCCAGTACTTC

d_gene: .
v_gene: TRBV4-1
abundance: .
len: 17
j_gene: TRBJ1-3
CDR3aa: CASSQDSNGHSGNTIYF
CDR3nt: TGCGCCAGCAGCCAAGATTCAAACGGTCACTCTGGAAACACCATATATTTT

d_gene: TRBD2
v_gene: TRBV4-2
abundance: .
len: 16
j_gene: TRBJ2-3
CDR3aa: CASSQDEAGGTDTQYF
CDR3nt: TGTGCCAGCAGCCAAGATGAGGCGGGGGGGACAGATACGCAGTATTTT

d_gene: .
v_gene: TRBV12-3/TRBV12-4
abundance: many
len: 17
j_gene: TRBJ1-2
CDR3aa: CASNPPGLFRANYGYTF
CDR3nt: TGTGCCAGCAATCCTCCGGGACTCTTCCGAGCTAACTATGGCTACACCTTC

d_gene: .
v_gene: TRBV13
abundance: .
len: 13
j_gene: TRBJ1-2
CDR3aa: CASSLGGRHGYTF
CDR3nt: TGTGCCAGCAGCTTAGGCGGACGACATGGCTACACCTTC

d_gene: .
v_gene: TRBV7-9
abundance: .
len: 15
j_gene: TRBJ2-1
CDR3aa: CASIPTVRVNNEQFF
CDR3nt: TGTGCCAGCATCCCGACAGTCAGGGTTAACAATGAGCAGTTCTTC

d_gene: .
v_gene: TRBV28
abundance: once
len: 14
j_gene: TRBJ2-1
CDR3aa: CASSLLAGSHEQFF
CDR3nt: TGTGCCAGCAGTTTATTGGCAGGGAGCCATGAGCAGTTCTTC

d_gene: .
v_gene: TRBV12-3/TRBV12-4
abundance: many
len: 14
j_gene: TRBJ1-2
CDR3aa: CASSLVGEGGGYTF
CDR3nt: TGTGCCAGCAGTTTAGTAGGGGAAGGTGGTGGCTACACCTTC

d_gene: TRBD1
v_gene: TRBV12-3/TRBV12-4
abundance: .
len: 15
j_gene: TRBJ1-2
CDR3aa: CASKRGQGAVYGYTF
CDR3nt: TGTGCCAGCAAAAGGGGACAGGGGGCGGTCTATGGCTACACCTTC

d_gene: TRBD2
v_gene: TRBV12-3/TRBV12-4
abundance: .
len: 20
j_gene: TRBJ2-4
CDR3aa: CASSLFRRGMDKLAKNIQYF
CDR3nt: TGTGCCAGCAGTTTATTTCGGCGGGGGATGGACAAACTAGCCAAAAACATTCAGTACTTC

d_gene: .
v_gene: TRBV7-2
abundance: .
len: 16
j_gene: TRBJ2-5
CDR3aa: CASSLVYGGGVETQYF
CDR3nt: TGTGCCAGCAGCTTAGTATATGGGGGTGGGGTGGAGACCCAGTACTTC

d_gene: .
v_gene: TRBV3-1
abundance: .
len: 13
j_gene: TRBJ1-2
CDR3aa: CASSLTGAEGYTF
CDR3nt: TGTGCCAGCAGCTTGACCGGGGCCGAGGGCTACACCTTC

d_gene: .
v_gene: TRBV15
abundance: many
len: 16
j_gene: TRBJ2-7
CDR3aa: CATSRDTGLLYYEQYF
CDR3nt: TGTGCCACCAGCAGAGATACTGGTCTCCTGTATTACGAGCAGTACTTC

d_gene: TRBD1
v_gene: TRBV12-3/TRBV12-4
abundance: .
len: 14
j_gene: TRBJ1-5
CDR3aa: CASNSGTVNQPQHF
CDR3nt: TGTGCCAGCAACTCTGGGACAGTTAATCAGCCCCAGCATTTT

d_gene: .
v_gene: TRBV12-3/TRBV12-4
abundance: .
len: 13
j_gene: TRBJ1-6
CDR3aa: CASSYGLHSPLHF
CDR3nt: TGTGCCAGCAGTTACGGCCTACATTCACCCCTCCACTTT